This T cell receptor (beta chain) was captured in a study of response to subunit inactivated influenza vaccine. TCRdb reprocessed the RT-PCR reads via MiXCR and lists one record per CDR3 protein. The sample carries about 540,000 distinct CDR3 sequences, less than 25% recorded once. In this sample, this clonotype turned up a few times. The V gene's germline CDR1 is LGHNA and CDR2 YSLEER. Trimming left V 0 bases short and J 2 bases short, with 8 bases between. The CDR3 contains 15 residues. The data also belong to a second study, concerning T cells expressing NK-cell markers. That work adds: UMIs accompanied the 5'RACE template switching by which TCR beta cDNA was made. Sorting in several experiments was restricted by an anti-gamma-delta TCR antibody to alpha-beta TCR T cells. Six or seven donors showed dominant NKG2C+ clonotypes comprising roughly 1.0-7.5% of their CD8+ T cells.

The sequencing here drew on CD4+ T cells sorted from PBMCs, taken about 13 days after vaccination. The source is a man in his fifties who received an inactivated influenza vaccine. This sequence joins TRBV4-3 and TRBJ2-1; possible D gene TRBD1, 5 bases. CDR3 region: CASSQDRAAYNEQFF. The CDR3 DNA sequence: TGCGCCAGCAGCCAAGACAGGGCGGCCTACAATGAGCAGTTCTTC.